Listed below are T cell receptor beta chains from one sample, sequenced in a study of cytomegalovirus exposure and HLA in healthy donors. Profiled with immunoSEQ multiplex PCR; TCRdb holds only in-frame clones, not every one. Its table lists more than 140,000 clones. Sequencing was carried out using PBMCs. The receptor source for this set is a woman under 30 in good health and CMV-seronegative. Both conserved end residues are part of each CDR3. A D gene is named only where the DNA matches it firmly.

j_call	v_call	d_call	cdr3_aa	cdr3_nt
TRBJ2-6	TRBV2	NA	CASSGTAPGANVLTF	TGTGCCAGCAGTGGGACAGCCCCTGGGGCCAACGTCCTGACTTTC
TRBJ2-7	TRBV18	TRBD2	CASSREGSYEQYF	TGTGCCAGCTCCAGGGAGGGAAGCTACGAGCAGTACTTC
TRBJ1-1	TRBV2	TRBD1	CASSVLMGTGNTEAFF	TGTGCCAGCAGTGTATTAATGGGGACAGGGAACACTGAAGCTTTCTTT
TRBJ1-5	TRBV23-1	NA	CASSHGFMTRGNQPQHF	TGCGCCAGCAGCCATGGGTTTATGACCCGGGGCAATCAGCCCCAGCATTTT
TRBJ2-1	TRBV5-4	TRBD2	CASSLLAGDGEQFF	TGTGCCAGCAGCTTGCTAGCGGGAGACGGAGAGCAGTTCTTC
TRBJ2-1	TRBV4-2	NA	CASSQVNEQFF	TGTGCCAGCAGCCAAGTAAATGAGCAGTTCTTC
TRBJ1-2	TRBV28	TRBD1	CASSPTRGRGRYGYTF	TGTGCCAGCAGCCCGACGCGGGGCAGGGGGAGATATGGCTACACCTTC
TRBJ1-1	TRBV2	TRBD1	CASSEDRVYTEAFF	TGTGCCAGCAGTGAGGACAGGGTTTACACTGAAGCTTTCTTT
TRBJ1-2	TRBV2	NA	CARTRTPNRDYGYAF	TGTGCCAGAACAAGGACTCCCAACCGGGACTATGGCTACGCCTTC
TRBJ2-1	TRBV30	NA	CAWRSSSYNEQFF	TGTGCCTGGAGGAGTAGCTCCTACAATGAGCAGTTCTTC
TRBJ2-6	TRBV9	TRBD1	CASSAPRDSYSGANVLTF	TGTGCCAGCAGCGCCCCTAGGGACAGCTACTCTGGGGCCAACGTCCTGACTTTC
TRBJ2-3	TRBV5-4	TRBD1	CASRGQGSTDTQYF	TGTGCCAGCCGGGGACAGGGGAGCACAGATACGCAGTATTTT
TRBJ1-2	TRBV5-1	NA	CASSNSGQNYGYTF	TGCGCCAGCAGCAACAGCGGCCAAAACTATGGCTACACCTTC
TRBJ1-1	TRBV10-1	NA	CASSVNPTGNTEAFF	TGCGCCAGCAGTGTTAATCCGACAGGGAACACTGAAGCTTTCTTT
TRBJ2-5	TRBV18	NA	CASSPRRDQETQYF	TGTGCCAGCTCACCAAGACGGGACCAAGAGACCCAGTACTTC
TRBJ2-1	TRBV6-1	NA	CASSLDRSNEQFF	TGTGCCAGCAGCCTGGACAGATCCAATGAGCAGTTCTTC
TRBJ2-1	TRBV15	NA	CATLPGLGHEQFF	TGTGCCACCCTCCCGGGGTTAGGCCATGAGCAGTTCTTC
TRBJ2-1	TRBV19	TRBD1	CASSTGTDYNEQFF	TGTGCCAGTAGTACCGGGACAGATTACAATGAGCAGTTCTTC
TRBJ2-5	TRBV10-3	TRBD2	CAISEAGGAREQYF	TGTGCCATCAGTGAAGCGGGAGGGGCGCGAGAGCAGTACTTC
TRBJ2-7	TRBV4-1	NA	CASSPSGDGRLYEQYF	TGCGCCAGCAGCCCATCAGGGGACGGCAGGCTCTACGAGCAGTACTTC
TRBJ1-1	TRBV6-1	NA	CASTERERAEAFF	TGTGCCAGTACTGAGCGGGAGAGGGCTGAAGCTTTCTTT
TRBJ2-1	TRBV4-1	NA	CASSQDPYSSSYNEQFF	TGCGCCAGCAGCCAAGATCCTTACAGTTCCTCCTACAATGAGCAGTTCTTC
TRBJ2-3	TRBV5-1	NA	CASYAGTLPDTQYF	TGCGCCAGCTACGCGGGGACCCTCCCAGATACGCAGTATTTT
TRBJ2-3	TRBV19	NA	CASTPRFGDTQYF	TGTGCCAGTACCCCCAGGTTTGGCGATACGCAGTATTTT
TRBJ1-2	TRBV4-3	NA	CASSQVVPSSNYGYTF	TGCGCCAGCAGCCAAGTAGTGCCCTCCTCCAACTATGGCTACACCTTC
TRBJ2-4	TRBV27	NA	CASSFGVSSGNIQYF	TGTGCCAGCAGTTTTGGGGTTTCGAGCGGAAACATTCAGTACTTC
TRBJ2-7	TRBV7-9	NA	CASTPWADSYEQYF	TGTGCCAGCACCCCTTGGGCAGATAGCTACGAGCAGTACTTC